This T cell receptor beta chain was sequenced for a study of T-cell memory formation after mild COVID-19. This clonotype appeared a few times. TCRdb used MiXCR to reprocess the 5' RACE reads, holding one entry per CDR3 protein. The data hold 400,000 to 500,000 distinct CDR3 sequences, with about 20% observed a single time. Trimming removed 3 bases at V and 0 bases at J, with 9 bases between. Germline CDR1 and CDR2: LGHDT and YNNKEL (reference sequence). The CDR3 has 15 amino acids. The clonotype originates from a man younger than 35 who had mild COVID-19 (a few samples of this study predate the infection). Cell type and time point are not known. The rearrangement joins TRBV3-1 to TRBJ2-4; D unresolved. Source material: PBMCs or a T cell subset sorted from them (not recorded which). The CDR3 loop is CASSHVALAKNIQYF. DNA of the CDR3: TGTGCCAGCAGCCATGTAGCCTTAGCCAAAAACATTCAGTACTTC. The full variable domain, completed using reference TRBV3-1 and TRBJ2-4, is DTAVSQTPKYLVTQMGNDKSIKCEQNLGHDTMYWYKQDSKKFLKIMFSYNNKELIINETVPNRFSPKSPDKAHLNLHINSLELGDSAVYFCASSHVALAKNIQYFGAGTRLSVL.